The entry below describes one T cell receptor beta chain. This clonotype occurred many times. Its antigen is currently not known. Base-call qualities are not available, and no considerably larger clone is one nucleotide away. TCR beta CDR3 regions were amplified from RNA transcripts. The first round of RT-PCR for the TCR CDR3 was performed with the HTBI primer set and the Qiagen OneStep RT-PCR kit. Libraries were constructed in a second round of multiplex PCR, after which size selection and purification were performed. Sequencing of the libraries was done on an Illumina HiSeq2000 using paired-end 100 bp reads. In the paper's pipeline: SOAPnuke was used to process the raw data, with reads discarded if the reads contained adapters or uncalled bases, had a mean Phred below 15, or lacked an exact constant-primer or identifier match. High-quality paired reads were merged using COPE v1.2.5, and each unique nucleotide sequence was defined as a clonotype. MiTCR v1.1 was used to align clonotypes to the IMGT TRBV, TRBD and TRBJ reference segments. Analysis was restricted to V-J combinations with a frequency above 0.0001, which covered roughly 99% of repertoires. The TCS score was defined as F50 (clonal expansion) divided by E x V (chaos), with BLOSUM62-based TCRdist calculated between CDR3 peptides within each V-J. Welch's t-statistics and random forest reduced 514 V-J features to 10 to 15, which were used in a naive Bayes classifier (R e1071). TCRdb trimmed the raw reads at Q25, called clones with MiXCR and kept productive beta chains. Every entry covers one CDR3 protein and lists the most common genes and DNA from its rows. None of the V and J calls come from the authors' own analysis; TCRdb made them. The sample contains around 500,000 distinct CDR3 sequences, roughly 15% of them found a single time. Of the sample, 25% to 30% falls within the top ten clones.

CDR1 and CDR2 are drawn from the germline V gene (reference sequence): DFQATT, SNEGSKA. The CDR3 runs 14 residues from the cysteine to the phenylalanine. Only CDR3 DNA is held: 42 bases, read in frame from base 1. V is pruned by 6 bases and J by 1 base, leaving 5 bases of the junction without a gene match. The sample comes from a study of T cells in Graves' hyperthyroidism and ophthalmopathy (dated 2019 in TCRdb). Regarding the research as a whole: Peripheral blood samples were taken at initial diagnosis, before any treatment was given. Prospective prediction of ophthalmopathy was tested in an independent validation cohort consisting of under 20 hyperthyroidism patients and around 17 patients who later progressed to ophthalmopathy. The paper reports TCR Vbeta CDR3 sequencing of approximately 130 peripheral blood samples: 40 to 45 ophthalmopathy, fewer than 80 hyperthyroidism and around 17 progressor patients. In roughly six Graves' hyperthyroidism patients, the study also compared T-cell repertoires from thyroid tissue with T-cell repertoires from blood. TCR V-J signatures able to tell the groups apart were searched for in a discovery cohort of about a hundred patients, of whom under 45 had Graves' ophthalmopathy and about 55 had stable Graves' hyperthyroidism. After sampling, hyperthyroidism patients received methimazole starting at 30 mg daily, and ophthalmopathy patients received high-dose intravenous methylprednisolone. For training and testing, the roughly 100 patients in the discovery cohort were randomly divided in a 7:3 ratio.

Broader findings and caveats from the paper: In cross-validation, a model built on a 13 V-J signature told ophthalmopathy apart from stable hyperthyroidism with about 90% sensitivity and roughly 81% specificity, and in testing the same model reached 80%/75%. Most expanded thyroid clonotypes (frequency above 0.001) were also detected in blood, a finding suggesting that blood repertoires may reflect thyroid immune responses. Sample size was not statistically predetermined, and blinding of investigators to group allocation was not performed. During validation, the model predicted progression to ophthalmopathy a median of around 6 months ahead of onset, with almost 71% sensitivity and less than 85% specificity.

Moderately to severely active disease, a Clinical Activity Score of at least 3, a NOSPECS grade of at least 4, and a duration under 3 months were present in ophthalmopathy patients. Patients with uncontrolled infections, other autoimmune diseases, pregnancy or lactation were excluded. Diagnoses were established on the basis of clinical symptoms, serum thyroxine and TRAb, thyroid ultrasound, and orbital computed tomography. PBMCs were isolated from about 9.1 ml of fresh peripheral blood by Ficoll-Paque density gradient centrifugation. Trizol reagent was used to extract total RNA, and RNA quality was then checked on an Agilent 2100 Bioanalyzer.

The chain is made from TRBV20-1 and TRBJ2-3; TRBD2 matches 9 bases in the middle. Sequencing was done on a sample of blood. The clonotype was recovered from a woman aged 25 to 39 with Graves' ophthalmopathy. The CDR3: CSAGGGGRTDTQYF. The nucleotide sequence reads TGCAGTGCAGGCGGGGGGGGGCGCACAGATACGCAGTATTTT.